This T cell receptor (beta chain) was identified in a study of T-cell memory formation after mild COVID-19. The study, taken as a whole, reports: For second-wave clones that peaked at day 37, SARS-CoV-2 specificity went unverified.

Trimming took off 3 bases at V and 5 bases at J, with 10 bases between the two ends. There are 13 residues in the CDR3. Per the germline V gene, CDR1 is DFQATT and CDR2 is SNEGSKA (reference sequence). With respect to this clonotype: What it binds is unknown.

From 5'RACE with constant-segment primers came TCR alpha and TCR beta cDNA libraries that carried sample barcodes and UMIs. TCRdb passed the 5' RACE reads through MiXCR, listing each CDR3 protein once. The table lists roughly 380,000 distinct CDR3 sequences, over 25% of them singletons. The sequenced sample was PBMCs or a T cell subset sorted from them (not recorded which). V gene TRBV20-1 combines with J gene TRBJ2-2; tentatively, D is TRBD1 (5 bases). This sequence was found in an adult woman who had mild COVID-19 (a few samples of this study predate the infection). Cell type and time point are not known. The CDR3 DNA follows: TGCAGTGCTAGGACAGCCATAACCGGGGAGCTGTTTTTT. As protein: CSARTAITGELFF.